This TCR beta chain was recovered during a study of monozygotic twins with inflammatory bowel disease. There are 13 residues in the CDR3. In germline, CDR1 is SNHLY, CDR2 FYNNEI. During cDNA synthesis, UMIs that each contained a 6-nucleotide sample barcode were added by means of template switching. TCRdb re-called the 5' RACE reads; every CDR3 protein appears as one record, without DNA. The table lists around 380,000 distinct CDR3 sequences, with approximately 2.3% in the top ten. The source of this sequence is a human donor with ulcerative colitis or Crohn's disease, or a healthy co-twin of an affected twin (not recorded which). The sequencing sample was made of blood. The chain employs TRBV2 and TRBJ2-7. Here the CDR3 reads CASSAYGSYEQYF. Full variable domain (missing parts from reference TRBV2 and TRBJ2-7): EPEVTQTPSHQVTQMGQEVILRCVPISNHLYFYWYRQILGQKVEFLVSFYNNEISEKSEIFDDQFSVERPDGSNFTLKIRSTKLEDSAMYFCASSAYGSYEQYFGPGTRLTVT.